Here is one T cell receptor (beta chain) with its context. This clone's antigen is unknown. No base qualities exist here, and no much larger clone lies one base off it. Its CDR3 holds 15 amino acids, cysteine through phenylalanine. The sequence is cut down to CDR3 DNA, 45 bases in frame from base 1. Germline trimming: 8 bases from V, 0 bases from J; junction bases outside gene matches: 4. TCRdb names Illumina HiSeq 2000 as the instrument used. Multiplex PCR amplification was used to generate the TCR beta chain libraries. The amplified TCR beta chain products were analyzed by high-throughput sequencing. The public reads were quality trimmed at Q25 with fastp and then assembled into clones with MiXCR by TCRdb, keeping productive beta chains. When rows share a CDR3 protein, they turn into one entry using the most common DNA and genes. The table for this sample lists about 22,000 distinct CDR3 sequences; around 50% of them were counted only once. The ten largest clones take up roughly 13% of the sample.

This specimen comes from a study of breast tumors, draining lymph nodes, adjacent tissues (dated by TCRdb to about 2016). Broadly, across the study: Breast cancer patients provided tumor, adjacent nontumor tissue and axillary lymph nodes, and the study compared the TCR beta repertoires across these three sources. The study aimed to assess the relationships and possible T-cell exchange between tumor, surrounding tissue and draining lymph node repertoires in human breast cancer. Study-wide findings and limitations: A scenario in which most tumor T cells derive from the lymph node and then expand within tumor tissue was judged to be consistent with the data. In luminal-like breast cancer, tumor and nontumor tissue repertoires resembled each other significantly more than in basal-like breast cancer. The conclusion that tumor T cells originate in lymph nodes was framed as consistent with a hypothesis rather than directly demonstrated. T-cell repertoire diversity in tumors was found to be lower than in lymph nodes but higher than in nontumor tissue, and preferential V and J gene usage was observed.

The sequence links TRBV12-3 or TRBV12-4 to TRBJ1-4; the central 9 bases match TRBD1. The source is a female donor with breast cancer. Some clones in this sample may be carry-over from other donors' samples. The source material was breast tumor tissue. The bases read TGTGCCAGCGGACAGGGGACTGCAACTAATGAAAAACTGTTTTTT. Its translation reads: CASGQGTATNEKLFF.